This passage covers 9 T cell receptor beta chains from one sample sequenced in a study of cytomegalovirus exposure and HLA in healthy donors. PCR involved 60 Vbeta and 13 Jbeta primers. Sequenced by immunoSEQ multiplex PCR; TCRdb stores in-frame clones only, minus some. The sample carries 200,000 to 250,000 clones, 70% recorded once. The source material was PBMCs. The source of these receptors is a man aged 35-49 years in good health and CMV-seropositive.

This sequence joins TRBV4-1 and TRBJ2-2; 11 bases map to TRBD2. The V segment lost 6 bases and the J segment 1 base; nucleotides outside the gene matches: 7. Germline CDR1 and CDR2: MGHRA and YSYEKL. The CDR3 has 17 residues. The CDR3 nucleotides read TGCGCCAGCAGTCAAAGACTAGCGGGGAAGAACACCGGGGAGCTGTTTTTT. This gives the protein CASSQRLAGKNTGELFF.

DNA for the CDR3: TGTGCCAGTAGCCCACAGGGGCCTGGCTACGAGCAGTACTTC. This translates into CASSPQGPGYEQYF. V gene TRBV19 combines with J gene TRBJ2-7; TRBD1 matches 7 bases. CDR1 is LNHDA and CDR2 is SQIVND in the germline V gene (reference sequence). This CDR3 comprises 14 residues. Trimming at V came to 6 bases and at J to 3 bases, leaving 8 bases not matched to a gene.

The V and J genes are TRBV7-9 and TRBJ2-2; no definite D call. Between the trimmed V and J ends, which lost 4 bases and 4 bases, there was a span of 4 bases. In germline, CDR1 is SEHNR, CDR2 FQNEAQ (reference sequence). The CDR3 sequence is 12 residues long. The CDR3 nucleotides are TGTGCCAGCAGCTCTCCCACCGGGGAGCTGTTTTTT. Its translation: CASSSPTGELFF.

The chain joins TRBV5-4 to TRBJ2-2; D is ambiguous. V lost 1 base and J 1 base, leaving 11 bases between the germline ends. The CDR3 has 16 amino acids. Germline V lookup: CDR1 SGHNT, CDR2 YYREEE (reference sequence). CDR3 sequence: CASSLLAPLNTGELFF. The CDR3 DNA reads TGTGCCAGCAGCTTGCTGGCACCCCTGAACACCGGGGAGCTGTTTTTT.

The rearrangement links TRBV19 to TRBJ1-5, with D possibly being TRBD1 (5 bases). Germline CDR1 LNHDA, CDR2 SQIVND (reference sequence). This CDR3 is built from 17 residues. Trimming left V 3 bases short and J 10 bases short, with 25 bases between. Written as DNA, the CDR3 is TGTGCCAGTAGTATTAGACGGGGAGGGGACGCTGGACAACCCCAGCATTTT. This encodes CASSIRRGGDAGQPQHF.

The chain is built from TRBV19 and TRBJ1-6, with D maybe TRBD1 (6 bases). V was shortened by 5 bases and J by 9 bases, with 20 bases between the two germline ends. This CDR3 is built from 16 residues. CDR1 is LNHDA and CDR2 is SQIVND in the germline V gene (reference sequence). CDR3 DNA sequence: TGTGCCAGTAGTTATCTCCCGGGCAGGGGATCTTCACCCCTCCACTTT. It translates to CASSYLPGRGSSPLHF.

V and J are TRBV14 and TRBJ2-7, with 7 bases lining up with TRBD2. Losses at the gene ends were 4 bases for V and 1 base for J; bases not matched to a gene: 4. Germline CDR1 SGHDN, CDR2 FVKESK. This CDR3 is built from 14 residues. This CDR3 is CASSPGGLSYEQYF. CDR3 in DNA: TGTGCCAGCAGCCCCGGGGGACTATCCTACGAGCAGTACTTC.

This chain uses TRBV6-5 with TRBJ1-4; 8 bases line up with TRBD1. V lost 5 bases and J lost 4; bases outside the gene matches: 6. The CDR3 sequence is 15 residues long. Germline CDR1 is MNHEY and CDR2 is SVGAGI. DNA for the CDR3: TGTGCCAGCAGTGCAGGGGGCAGGAGTAATGAAAAACTGTTTTTT. It is translated as CASSAGGRSNEKLFF.

This chain links TRBV7-2 with TRBJ1-5; no reliable D call. The CDR3 covers 14 residues. The V and J ends lost 5 bases and 4 bases respectively, with 12 bases between them. From germline, CDR1 is SGHTA and CDR2 FQGNSA. The CDR3 protein is CASSLGGWNQPQHF. CDR3 sequence (DNA): TGTGCCAGCAGCCTAGGAGGTTGGAATCAGCCCCAGCATTTT.